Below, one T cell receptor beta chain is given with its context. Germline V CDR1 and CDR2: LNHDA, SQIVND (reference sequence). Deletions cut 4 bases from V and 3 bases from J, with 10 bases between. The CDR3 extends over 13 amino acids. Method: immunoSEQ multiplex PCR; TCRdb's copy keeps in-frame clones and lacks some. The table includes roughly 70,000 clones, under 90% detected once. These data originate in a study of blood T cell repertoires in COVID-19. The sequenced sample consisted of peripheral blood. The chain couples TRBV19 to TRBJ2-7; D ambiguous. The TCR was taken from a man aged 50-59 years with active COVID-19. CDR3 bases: TGTGCCAGTAGTACCCCAGTTTGCTACGAGCAGTACTTC. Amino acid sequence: CASSTPVCYEQYF.